The 27 T cell receptor beta chains presented below share a single source sample, sequenced in a study of cytomegalovirus exposure and HLA in healthy donors. PCR involved 60 Vbeta and 13 Jbeta primers. The data were produced by immunoSEQ multiplex PCR, yet TCRdb's version contains in-frame clones alone and is incomplete. The sample includes 60,000 to 90,000 clones, roughly 67% seen only once; the top ten take 6.5% to 8%. The specimen was PBMCs. These receptors were taken from a man aged 35 to 55 in good health and CMV-seropositive.

This chain joins TRBV6-5 and TRBJ2-7; 7 bases map to TRBD1. V trimming: 7 bases; J trimming: 1 base; junction bases outside the gene matches: 10. This CDR3 contains 15 residues. From germline, CDR1 is MNHEY and CDR2 SVGAGI. The CDR3 loop is CASTTGTGASYEQYF. The CDR3 region has the DNA TGTGCCAGCACCACGGGTACAGGGGCATCCTACGAGCAGTACTTC.

This chain joins TRBV5-8 and TRBJ1-6, with D perhaps matching TRBD1 (5 bases). CDR1 and CDR2 (germline): SGHTS, YDEGEE. The CDR3 is 15 residues long. Trimming took off 1 base at V and 10 bases at J, with 15 bases between the two ends. The CDR3 reads CASSLFKGHGSPLHF. CDR3 in DNA: TGTGCCAGCAGCTTGTTTAAGGGGCACGGGTCACCCCTCCACTTT. Using reference TRBV5-8 and TRBJ1-6 for the parts outside the CDR3, the full variable domain is EAGVTQSPTHLIKTRGQQATLRCSPISGHTSVYWYQQALGLGLQFLLWYDEGEERNRGNFPPRFSGRQFPNYSSELNVNALELEDSALYLCASSLFKGHGSPLHFGNGTRLTVT.

This chain connects TRBV14 to TRBJ2-3; the match to TRBD1 covers 7 bases. This CDR3 is built from 15 residues. V was pared by 4 bases and J by 0 bases, with 4 bases of the junction left unmatched. CDR1 is SGHDN and CDR2 is FVKESK in the germline V gene. CDR3 DNA sequence: TGTGCCAGCAGCCCCAGGGGGTTTAGCACAGATACGCAGTATTTT. Amino acid sequence: CASSPRGFSTDTQYF.

CDR3 sequence (DNA): TGTGCCAGTAGTATTATTCGGACAGTTAGCAATCAGCCCCAGCATTTT. This translates into CASSIIRTVSNQPQHF. J is TRBJ1-5 and V is TRBV19, with D possibly matching TRBD1 (6 bases). The ends were cut back, 3 bases at V and 0 bases at J, with 12 bases in the middle. The V gene's germline CDR1 is LNHDA and CDR2 SQIVND (reference sequence). This CDR3 region has 16 residues.

The V gene is TRBV29-1, the J gene TRBJ1-1, with no clear D. The CDR3 sequence is 13 residues long. V lost 6 bases and J lost 4, with 15 bases in between. Germline V CDR1 and CDR2: SQVTM, ANQGSEA. CDR3 residues: CSVWTQAGTEAFF. CDR3 in DNA: TGCAGCGTGTGGACCCAGGCGGGCACTGAAGCTTTCTTT.

The chain uses TRBV6-5 and TRBJ2-1; 7 nucleotides agree with TRBD1. Germline-derived CDR1 and CDR2 are MNHEY and SVGAGI. V gave up 1 base and J gave up 5 bases; unmatched junction bases: 8. The CDR3 length is 16 residues. The CDR3 DNA is TGTGCCAGCAGTTACTGGGGACAGCGAGAACACAATGAGCAGTTCTTC. It codes for CASSYWGQREHNEQFF.

This clone was seen only a few times. This sequence joins TRBV10-3 and TRBJ2-6, with a possible D match to TRBD2 (6 bases). The germline V gene has CDR1 ENHRY and CDR2 SYGVKD. This CDR3 contains 17 residues. The ends were cut back, 3 bases at V and 1 base at J, with 13 bases in the middle. CDR3 sequence: CAISDLAEGSGANVLTF. CDR3 coding DNA: TGTGCCATCAGTGATCTCGCGGAGGGTTCTGGGGCCAACGTCCTGACTTTC.

This clone was picked up one time. The rearrangement uses TRBV28 and TRBJ2-1, with 11 bases fitting TRBD2. The CDR3 spans 16 residues. Per germline, CDR1 MDHEN and CDR2 SYDVKM. V dropped 6 bases and J dropped 9; count of bases not matched to a gene: 13. CDR3 nucleotide sequence: TGTGCCAGCAGACGGGCTAGCGGGGGGCTGTCGGTTGAGCAGTTCTTC. Translated: CASRRASGGLSVEQFF.

This clone has only one observation. CDR3 loop: CASSSRGEGLNTEAFF. As DNA, the CDR3 is TGCGCCAGCAGCTCCCGGGGTGAAGGGCTGAACACTGAAGCTTTCTTT. The chain is built from TRBV5-1 and TRBJ1-1, with D unresolved. Trimming pared 3 bases from V and 0 bases from J, leaving 15 bases between. Germline values: CDR1 SGHRS, CDR2 YFSETQ. There are 16 residues in the CDR3.

The V and J genes are TRBV28 and TRBJ1-2, with 7 bases fitting TRBD1. The CDR3 length is 14 residues. Looked up from germline, CDR1 is MDHEN and CDR2 is SYDVKM. V dropped 7 bases and J dropped 4; count of bases not matched to a gene: 9. CDR3 residues: CASTLGGTIYGYTF. The CDR3 coding sequence is TGTGCCAGCACCCTAGGGGGCACCATCTATGGCTACACCTTC.

The rearrangement links TRBV30 to TRBJ1-5; no definite D call. V lost 0 bases and J lost 7, with 7 bases in between. The length of the CDR3 is 12 residues. CDR1 GTSNPN and CDR2 SVGIG come from the germline V gene (reference sequence). CDR3 region: CAWSVRGQPQHF. In nucleotides, the CDR3 is TGTGCCTGGAGTGTACGGGGACAGCCCCAGCATTTT.

The rearrangement joins TRBV10-2 to TRBJ2-7; D might be TRBD1 (6 bases). Germline lookup yields CDR1 WSHSY and CDR2 SAAADI. V was clipped by 7 bases and J by 3 bases, with 7 bases between them. The CDR3 sequence is 11 residues long. CDR3 protein: CASTDSYEQYF. The CDR3 bases are TGCGCCAGCACGGACAGCTACGAGCAGTACTTC.

The rearrangement joins TRBV30 to TRBJ2-1; 10 nucleotides line up with TRBD2. The germline CDR1 and CDR2 sequences are GTSNPN and SVGIG (reference sequence). V lost 7 bases to trimming and J lost 7 bases; unmatched junction nucleotides: 7. CDR3 length equals 13 residues. CDR3 DNA sequence: TGTGCCTCCCAGCGGGGGGGCGGTAATGAGCAGTTCTTC. Its protein product is CASQRGGGNEQFF.

This clone has only a few counts. The genes are TRBV5-4 and TRBJ1-3; D remains ambiguous. Germline-derived CDR1 and CDR2 are SGHNT and YYREEE (reference sequence). The CDR3 covers 15 residues. The V gene lost 4 bases and the J gene lost 0 bases, with 11 bases spanning the gap. The CDR3 coding sequence is TGTGCCAGCAGCCCAGACACGCTCTCTGGAAACACCATATATTTT. Translation gives CASSPDTLSGNTIYF. Using reference TRBV5-4 and TRBJ1-3 for the parts outside the CDR3, the full variable domain is ETGVTQSPTHLIKTRGQQVTLRCSSQSGHNTVSWYQQALGQGPQFIFQYYREEENGRGNFPPRFSGLQFPNYSSELNVNALELDDSALYLCASSPDTLSGNTIYFGEGSWLTVV.

The rearrangement links TRBV7-2 to TRBJ1-2; 9 bases agree with TRBD1. The CDR3 has 13 residues. Germline V gives CDR1 SGHTA, CDR2 FQGNSA. Trimming cost V 5 bases and J 3 bases; bases outside gene matches: 1. CDR3 loop: CASSRTGDYGYTF. CDR3 nucleotides: TGTGCCAGCAGCCGGACAGGGGACTATGGCTACACCTTC.

This clone has just a few counts. The gene calls are TRBV4-1 and TRBJ2-3; perhaps TRBD2 as D (5 bases). V lost 8 bases, J lost 1 base, and 10 bases lay in between. Germline assignment: CDR1 MGHRA and CDR2 YSYEKL. This CDR3 is built from 13 residues. This chain's CDR3 is CASRLTGTDTQYF. The CDR3 coding sequence is TGCGCCAGCCGACTAACGGGCACAGATACGCAGTATTTT.

The chain is built from TRBV5-8 and TRBJ2-3; TRBD2 might be the D (6 bases). The CDR3 covers 14 residues. Trimming pared 4 bases from V and 3 bases from J, leaving 12 bases between. Germline CDR1 and CDR2: SGHTS and YDEGEE. CDR3 amino acids: CASSRGTFTDTQYF. The CDR3 DNA is TGTGCCAGCAGCCGCGGGACCTTTACAGATACGCAGTATTTT. Full variable domain (missing parts from reference TRBV5-8 and TRBJ2-3): EAGVTQSPTHLIKTRGQQATLRCSPISGHTSVYWYQQALGLGLQFLLWYDEGEERNRGNFPPRFSGRQFPNYSSELNVNALELEDSALYLCASSRGTFTDTQYFGPGTRLTVL.

V is TRBV14 and J is TRBJ2-7; tentative D call: TRBD1 (6 bases). The CDR3 runs to 13 residues. Germline V gives CDR1 SGHDN, CDR2 FVKESK. The V and J ends lost 1 base and 5 bases respectively, with 9 bases between them. The CDR3 here is CASSQVTGHEQYF. CDR3 bases: TGTGCCAGCAGCCAAGTCACAGGGCACGAGCAGTACTTC.

The sample holds a few counts of this clone. The chain links TRBV19 to TRBJ2-6; the D is unclear. V was pared by 1 base and J by 2 bases, with 3 bases between. Germline V lookup: CDR1 LNHDA, CDR2 SQIVND (reference sequence). CDR3 size: 14 residues. CDR3 coding DNA: TGTGCCAGTAGTATAGTCGCTGGGGCCAACGTCCTGACTTTC. Its protein product is CASSIVAGANVLTF.

This clone was counted only a few times. The chain links TRBV5-1 to TRBJ1-3, with D perhaps matching TRBD1 (5 bases). With 1 base removed from V and 0 bases from J, the gap between germline ends came to 11 bases. This CDR3 spans 16 amino acids. Germline V CDR1 and CDR2: SGHRS, YFSETQ. This CDR3 reads CASSLNGGGSGNTIYF. The CDR3 DNA sequence: TGCGCCAGCAGCTTGAATGGCGGGGGCTCTGGAAACACCATATATTTT.

The J gene is TRBJ1-6, the V gene TRBV19; 10 bases align to TRBD1. Trimming removed 4 bases from V and 10 bases from J; junction bases left unmatched: 10. This CDR3 is built from 16 residues. Germline CDR1 reads LNHDA; CDR2 reads SQIVND (reference sequence). The CDR3 DNA follows: TGTGCCAGTAGTAGGCCGCGGGGACAGGGGTTCTCACCCCTCCACTTT. The encoded protein is CASSRPRGQGFSPLHF.

Only a few counts were recorded for this clone. This chain links TRBV27 with TRBJ2-7; 9 bases agree with TRBD2. Trimming removed 7 bases from V and 0 bases from J; junction bases left unmatched: 7. The CDR3 length is 15 residues. Germline CDR1 MNHEY, CDR2 SMNVEV (reference sequence). CDR3 in amino acids: CASNPGLADSYEQYF. In DNA, the CDR3 is TGTGCCAGCAACCCGGGACTAGCCGACTCCTACGAGCAGTACTTC.

The chain uses TRBV5-6 and TRBJ1-5, with TRBD1 matching over 7 bases. The CDR3 has 14 amino acids. CDR1 and CDR2 from the germline V gene are SGHDT and YYEEEE. Trimming cost V 0 bases and J 9 bases; bases outside gene matches: 6. Here the CDR3 reads CASSLGGQTRPQHF. The CDR3 DNA reads as TGTGCCAGCAGCTTGGGGGGACAGACACGGCCCCAGCATTTT.

This clone was detected only a few times. The chain couples TRBV5-1 to TRBJ2-6; 10 positions agree with TRBD2. Germline CDR1 and CDR2: SGHRS and YFSETQ. The length of the CDR3 is 18 residues. With 4 bases clipped from V and 3 bases from J, the junction kept 10 bases outside the gene matches. The CDR3 DNA sequence: TGCGCCAGCAGCCCCAACGGGCTAGCGGGAGTTGGGGCCAACGTCCTGACTTTC. Its translation is CASSPNGLAGVGANVLTF.

This clone showed up just a few times. This rearrangement joins TRBV6-1 to TRBJ1-4; D is possibly TRBD1 (5 bases). V was cut by 3 bases and J by 13 bases, with 18 bases left in between. Germline-derived CDR1 and CDR2 are MNHNS and SASEGT. The CDR3 spans 14 residues. CDR3 coding DNA: TGTGCCAGCAGTGACGTCGCGGGGGGAGCAGGACTGTTTTTT. Translated, it gives CASSDVAGGAGLFF.

The chain recombines TRBV5-1 with TRBJ2-2; D is perhaps TRBD2 (5 bases). V was shortened by 2 bases and J by 1 base, with 6 bases between the two germline ends. The germline V gene has CDR1 SGHRS and CDR2 YFSETQ. The CDR3 has 14 residues. In DNA, the CDR3 is TGCGCCAGCAGCTTAACTAGGAACACCGGGGAGCTGTTTTTT. The encoded protein is CASSLTRNTGELFF.

V is TRBV28 and J is TRBJ2-2; 11 positions agree with TRBD2. The J segment lost 7 bases and the V segment lost 6 bases, leaving 7 bases of the junction unmatched. Germline V gives CDR1 MDHEN, CDR2 SYDVKM. The CDR3 has 15 amino acids. CDR3: CASRRLAGLVGELFF. The CDR3 DNA is TGTGCCAGCAGGAGACTAGCGGGATTAGTCGGGGAGCTGTTTTTT.